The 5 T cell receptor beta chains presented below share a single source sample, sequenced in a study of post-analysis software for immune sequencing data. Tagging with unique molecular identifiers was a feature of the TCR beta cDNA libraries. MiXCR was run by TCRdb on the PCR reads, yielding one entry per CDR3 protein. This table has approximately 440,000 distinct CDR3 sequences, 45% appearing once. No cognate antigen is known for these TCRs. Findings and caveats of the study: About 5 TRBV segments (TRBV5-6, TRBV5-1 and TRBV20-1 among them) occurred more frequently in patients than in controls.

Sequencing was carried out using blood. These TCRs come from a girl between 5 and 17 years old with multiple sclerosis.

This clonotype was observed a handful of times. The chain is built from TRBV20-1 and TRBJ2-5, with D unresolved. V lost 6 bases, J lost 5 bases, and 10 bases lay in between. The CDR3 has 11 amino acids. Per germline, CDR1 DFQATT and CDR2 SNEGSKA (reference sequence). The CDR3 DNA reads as TGCAGTGCCGCCCCCCGCGAGACCCAGTACTTC. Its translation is CSAAPRETQYF.

This CDR3 is CASSVARRRSTDTQYF. CDR3 in DNA: TGTGCCAGCAGCGTAGCGCGGCGGAGAAGCACAGATACGCAGTATTTT. This chain links TRBV9 with TRBJ2-3; D ambiguous. The CDR3 length is 16 residues. Trimming removed 0 bases at V and 0 bases at J, with 11 bases between. Germline assignment: CDR1 SGDLS and CDR2 YYNGEE.

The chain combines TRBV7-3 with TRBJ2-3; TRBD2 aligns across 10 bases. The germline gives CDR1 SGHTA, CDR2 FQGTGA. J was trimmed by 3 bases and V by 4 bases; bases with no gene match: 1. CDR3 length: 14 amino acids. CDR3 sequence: CASSWGLATDTQYF. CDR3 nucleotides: TGTGCCAGCAGCTGGGGACTAGCGACAGATACGCAGTATTTT.

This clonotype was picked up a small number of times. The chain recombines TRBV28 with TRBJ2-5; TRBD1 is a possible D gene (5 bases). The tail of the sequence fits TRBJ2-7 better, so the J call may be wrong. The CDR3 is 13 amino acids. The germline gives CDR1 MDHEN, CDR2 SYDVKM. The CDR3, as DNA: TGTGCCAGCAGCCTGGCAGGGATCTACGAGCAGTACTTC. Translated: CASSLAGIYEQYF.

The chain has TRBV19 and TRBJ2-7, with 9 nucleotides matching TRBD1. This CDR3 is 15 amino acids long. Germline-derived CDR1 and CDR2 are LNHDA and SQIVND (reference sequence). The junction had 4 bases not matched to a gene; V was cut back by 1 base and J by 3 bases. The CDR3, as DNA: TGTGCCAGTAGTATAGGGACAGGGGTAGGCTACGAGCAGTACTTC. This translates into CASSIGTGVGYEQYF.